This record looks at one TCR beta chain sequence and its context. Authors' methods: The assay estimated nucleated cells by amplifying reference gene primers. The repertoire was sequenced with immunoSEQ multiplex PCR; TCRdb's copy has only in-frame clones and lacks some. That table is the source of V, J and clone size, and D and trimming were worked out from the DNA. Of about 91,000 clones in the sample, around 90% were seen once. This record comes from a study of blood T cell repertoires in COVID-19. Study-level information: Researchers got acute and convalescent COVID-19 samples from the United States, Italy and Spain. In each case, the material was cDNA or gDNA derived from T cells, B-cell-depleted T cells, or PBMCs.

The receptor was derived from a man aged 65-85 years with acute or convalescent COVID-19. The sequenced sample was peripheral blood.

The CDR3 region is CASSGGTNTGELFF. The CDR3 DNA is TGTGCCAGCAGTGGAGGCACCAACACCGGGGAGCTGTTTTTT. The chain uses TRBV6-4 and TRBJ2-2; unclear D gene. The CDR3 is 14 amino acids. Germline lookup yields CDR1 MRHNA and CDR2 SNTAGT. V gave up 4 bases and J gave up 2 bases, with 8 bases separating them.